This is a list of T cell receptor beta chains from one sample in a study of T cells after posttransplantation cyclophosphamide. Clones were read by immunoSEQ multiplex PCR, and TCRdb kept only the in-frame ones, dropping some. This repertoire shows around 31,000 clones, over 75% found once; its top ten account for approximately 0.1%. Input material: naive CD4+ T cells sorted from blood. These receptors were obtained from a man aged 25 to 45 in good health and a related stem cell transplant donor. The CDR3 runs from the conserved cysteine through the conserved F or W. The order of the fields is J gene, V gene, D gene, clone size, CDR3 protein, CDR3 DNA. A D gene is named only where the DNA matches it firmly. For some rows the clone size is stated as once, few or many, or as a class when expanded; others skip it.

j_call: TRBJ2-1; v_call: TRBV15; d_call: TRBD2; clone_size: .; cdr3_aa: CATISTSGSLKQFF; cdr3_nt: TGTGCCACCATCTCGACTAGCGGGTCTTTAAAGCAGTTCTTC
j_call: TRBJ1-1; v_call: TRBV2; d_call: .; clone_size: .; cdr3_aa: CASSLQGPTEAFF; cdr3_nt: TGTGCCAGCAGTTTACAGGGACCCACTGAAGCTTTCTTT
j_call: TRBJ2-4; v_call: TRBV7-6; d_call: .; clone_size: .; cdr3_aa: CASSSSLVTGKNIQYF; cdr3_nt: TGTGCCAGCAGCTCCTCCCTGGTGACAGGCAAAAACATTCAGTACTTC
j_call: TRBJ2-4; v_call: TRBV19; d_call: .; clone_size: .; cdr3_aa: CASSPGADGDIQYF; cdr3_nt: TGTGCCAGTAGTCCCGGAGCGGATGGTGACATTCAGTACTTC
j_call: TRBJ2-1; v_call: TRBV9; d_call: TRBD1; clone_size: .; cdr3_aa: CASSTPGTGVSGEQFF; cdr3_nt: TGTGCCAGCAGCACCCCCGGGACAGGGGTGTCTGGTGAGCAGTTCTTC
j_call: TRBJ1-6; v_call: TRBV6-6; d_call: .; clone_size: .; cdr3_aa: CASSYRGGNSPLHF; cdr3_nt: TGTGCCAGCAGTTACAGGGGTGGTAATTCACCCCTCCACTTT
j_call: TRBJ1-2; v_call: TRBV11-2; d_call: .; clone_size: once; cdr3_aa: CASSLDGAREGYGYTF; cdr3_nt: TGTGCCAGCAGCTTAGATGGGGCCAGGGAGGGATATGGCTACACCTTC
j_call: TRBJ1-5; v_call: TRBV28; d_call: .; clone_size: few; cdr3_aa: CASNTGTLDRPQHF; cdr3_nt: TGTGCCAGCAACACCGGGACACTCGATCGACCCCAGCATTTT
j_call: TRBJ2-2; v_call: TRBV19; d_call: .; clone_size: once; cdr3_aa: CASRGQGYTGELFF; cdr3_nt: TGTGCCAGTAGGGGGCAGGGGTACACCGGGGAGCTGTTTTTT
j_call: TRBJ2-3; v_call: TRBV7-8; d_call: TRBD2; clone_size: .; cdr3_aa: CASSLPGGPPVGTDTQYF; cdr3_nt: TGTGCCAGCAGCCTTCCGGGGGGGCCCCCCGTTGGCACAGATACGCAGTATTTT
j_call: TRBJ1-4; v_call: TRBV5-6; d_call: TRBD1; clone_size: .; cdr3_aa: CASSLQGAFQEAEKLFF; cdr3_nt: TGTGCCAGCAGCTTACAGGGGGCGTTCCAAGAAGCTGAAAAACTGTTTTTT
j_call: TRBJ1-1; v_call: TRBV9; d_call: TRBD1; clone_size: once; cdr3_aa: CASSVVTGAGGTEAFF; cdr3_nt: TGTGCCAGCAGCGTAGTCACAGGGGCCGGGGGCACTGAAGCTTTCTTT
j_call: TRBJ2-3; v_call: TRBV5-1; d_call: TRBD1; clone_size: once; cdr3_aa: CASSLGGTVSTDTQYF; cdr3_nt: TGCGCCAGCAGCTTGGGGGGGACAGTGTCCACAGATACGCAGTATTTT
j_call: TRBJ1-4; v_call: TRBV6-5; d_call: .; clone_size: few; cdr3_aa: CASRRTATNEKLFF; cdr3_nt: TGTGCCAGCCGCCGAACTGCAACTAATGAAAAACTGTTTTTT
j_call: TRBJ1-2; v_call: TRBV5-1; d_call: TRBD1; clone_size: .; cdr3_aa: CASRRSRGQDYGYTF; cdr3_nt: TGCGCCAGCAGGCGATCCCGGGGACAGGACTATGGCTACACCTTC
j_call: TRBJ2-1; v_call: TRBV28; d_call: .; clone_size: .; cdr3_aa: CASSLIRGIRVYNEQFF; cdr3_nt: TGTGCCAGCAGTTTAATTCGCGGGATAAGGGTGTACAATGAGCAGTTCTTC
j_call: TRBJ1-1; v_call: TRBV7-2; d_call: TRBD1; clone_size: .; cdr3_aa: CASSLNPGQVNTEAFF; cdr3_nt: TGTGCCAGCAGCTTGAACCCGGGACAGGTGAACACTGAAGCTTTCTTT
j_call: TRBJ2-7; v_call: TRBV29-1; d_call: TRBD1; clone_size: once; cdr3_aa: CSVDGRGLSINEQYF; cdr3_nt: TGCAGCGTTGATGGCAGGGGGCTATCTATCAACGAGCAGTACTTC
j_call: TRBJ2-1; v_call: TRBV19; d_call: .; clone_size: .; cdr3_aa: CASSILQGAEQFF; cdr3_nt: TGTGCCAGTAGTATCCTCCAGGGTGCCGAGCAGTTCTTC
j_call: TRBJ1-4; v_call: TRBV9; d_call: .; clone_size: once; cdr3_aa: CASSPLGANEKLFF; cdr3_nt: TGTGCCAGCAGCCCGTTGGGCGCTAATGAAAAACTGTTTTTT
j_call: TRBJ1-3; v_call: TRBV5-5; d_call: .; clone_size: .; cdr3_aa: CASSLDNSGNTIYF; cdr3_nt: TGTGCCAGCAGCCTCGACAATTCTGGAAACACCATATATTTT
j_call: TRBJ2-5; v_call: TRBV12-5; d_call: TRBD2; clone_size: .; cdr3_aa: CASGLLTSGGPDQETQYF; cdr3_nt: TGTGCTAGTGGTTTGTTGACTAGCGGGGGGCCTGACCAAGAGACCCAGTACTTC
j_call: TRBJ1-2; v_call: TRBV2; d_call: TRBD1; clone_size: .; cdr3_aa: CASKDRGVYGYTF; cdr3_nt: TGTGCCAGCAAGGACAGGGGTGTCTATGGCTACACCTTC
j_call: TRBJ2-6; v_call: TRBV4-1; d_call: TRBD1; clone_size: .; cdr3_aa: CASSQEDRVGAGANVLTF; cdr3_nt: TGCGCCAGCAGCCAAGAGGACAGGGTTGGGGCTGGGGCCAACGTCCTGACTTTC
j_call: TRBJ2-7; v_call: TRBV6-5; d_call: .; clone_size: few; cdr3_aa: CASSYAPGEQYF; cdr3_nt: TGTGCCAGCAGTTACGCCCCAGGAGAGCAGTACTTC
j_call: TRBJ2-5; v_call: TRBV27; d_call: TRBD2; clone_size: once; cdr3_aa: CASNPTPGLAGPRKETQYF; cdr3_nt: TGTGCCAGCAATCCTACCCCGGGACTAGCGGGGCCCCGCAAAGAGACCCAGTACTTC
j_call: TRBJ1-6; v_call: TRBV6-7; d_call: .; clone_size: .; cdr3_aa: CASSSLIRRGSGSSWPPLHF; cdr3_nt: TGTGCCAGCAGTTCCCTGATTAGGAGGGGTTCGGGCTCTTCGTGGCCACCCCTCCACTTT
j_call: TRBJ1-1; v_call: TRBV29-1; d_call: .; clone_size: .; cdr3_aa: CSVEMRALNGAFF; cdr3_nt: TGCAGCGTTGAAATGCGGGCCCTCAACGGGGCTTTCTTT
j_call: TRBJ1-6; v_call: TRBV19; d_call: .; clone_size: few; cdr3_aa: CASSPSDSPLHF; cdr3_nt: TGTGCCAGTAGTCCCTCCGATTCACCCCTCCACTTT
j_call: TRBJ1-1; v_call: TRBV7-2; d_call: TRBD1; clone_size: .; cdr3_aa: CASSSRQGAYTEAFF; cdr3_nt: TGTGCCAGCAGCTCACGACAGGGGGCCTACACTGAAGCTTTCTTT
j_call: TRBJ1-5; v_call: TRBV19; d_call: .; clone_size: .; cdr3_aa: CASSINRGGLKVQPQHF; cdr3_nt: TGTGCCAGTAGTATCAACCGCGGAGGTCTAAAGGTTCAGCCCCAGCATTTT
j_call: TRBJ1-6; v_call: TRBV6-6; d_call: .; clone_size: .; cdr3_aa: CASSPETGLYNSPLHF; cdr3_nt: TGTGCCAGCAGTCCCGAGACAGGACTTTATAATTCACCCCTCCACTTT
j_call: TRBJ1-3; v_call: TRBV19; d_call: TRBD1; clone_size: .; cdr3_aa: CASSVQGADTIYF; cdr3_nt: TGTGCCAGTAGTGTACAGGGGGCTGACACCATATATTTT
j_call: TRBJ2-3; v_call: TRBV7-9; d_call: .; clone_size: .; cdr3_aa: CASSLSGGDTQYF; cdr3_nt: TGTGCCAGCAGCTTAAGCGGAGGAGATACGCAGTATTTT
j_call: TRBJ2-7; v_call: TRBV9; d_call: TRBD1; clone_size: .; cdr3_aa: CASSVGGDRGEQYF; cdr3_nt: TGTGCCAGCAGCGTAGGGGGGGACAGGGGCGAGCAGTACTTC